Below are 27 T cell receptor beta chains sequenced from a single sample in a study of blood T cell repertoires in COVID-19. Some clones are missing from TCRdb's copy, which holds only in-frame ones; the method was immunoSEQ multiplex PCR. This repertoire shows 87,000 or so clones, 85% to 90% found once; its top ten account for about 5%. Material: peripheral blood. Every receptor here comes from a man aged 40-50 years with acute or convalescent COVID-19.

This clone showed up just once. The chain employs TRBV24-1 and TRBJ2-1; 7 bases match TRBD2. The germline V gene has CDR1 KGHDR and CDR2 SFDVKD. CDR3 length: 15 residues. Trimming took 2 bases from V and 2 from J; bases not matched to a gene: 2. The CDR3: CATSDSSGPYNEQFF. The DNA of the CDR3 is TGTGCCACCAGTGATTCTAGCGGCCCCTACAATGAGCAGTTCTTC.

The CDR3, as DNA: TGTGCCAGCAGCTTAGCAACAGATACGCAGTATTTT. It specifies CASSLATDTQYF. The chain employs TRBV5-8 and TRBJ2-3; no definite D call. V was trimmed by 2 bases and J by 3 bases, leaving 4 bases between them. The CDR3 covers 12 residues. Per the germline V gene, CDR1 is SGHTS and CDR2 is YDEGEE. The whole variable domain, remainder taken from reference TRBV5-8 and TRBJ2-3, is EAGVTQSPTHLIKTRGQQATLRCSPISGHTSVYWYQQALGLGLQFLLWYDEGEERNRGNFPPRFSGRQFPNYSSELNVNALELEDSALYLCASSLATDTQYFGPGTRLTVL.

The sample holds a few counts of this clone. The chain employs TRBV10-3 and TRBJ1-1; D perhaps matches TRBD1 (6 bases). The CDR3 covers 21 residues. Between the trimmed V and J ends, which lost 2 bases and 1 base, there was a span of 29 bases. In germline, CDR1 is ENHRY, CDR2 SYGVKD. CDR3 residues: CAISEEGWLDGGARQNTEAFF. CDR3 bases: TGTGCCATCAGTGAGGAGGGTTGGCTTGATGGGGGGGCCCGCCAGAACACTGAAGCTTTCTTT.

The chain recombines TRBV27 with TRBJ1-6; possible D gene TRBD1, 6 bases. Germline-derived CDR1 and CDR2 are MNHEY and SMNVEV (reference sequence). Trimming left V 6 bases short and J 3 bases short, with 12 bases between. This CDR3 region has 15 residues. In nucleotides, the CDR3 is TGTGCCAGCAGAGGACAGAAGGGCTATAATTCACCCCTCCACTTT. This translates into CASRGQKGYNSPLHF.

This chain links TRBV4-3 with TRBJ2-7; 8 bases align to TRBD1. The CDR3 is 13 residues long. Trimming at V came to 1 base and at J to 5 bases, leaving 1 base not matched to a gene. Germline assignment: CDR1 LGHNA and CDR2 YSLEER. DNA for the CDR3: TGCGCCAGCAGCCAAGGACAGGGGCACGAGCAGTACTTC. It translates to CASSQGQGHEQYF.

This clone has only one observation. V and J are TRBV6-7 and TRBJ2-3; D perhaps matches TRBD2 (5 bases). TRBV6-7 is assigned to the ORF class and has an uncertain function. The length of the CDR3 is 15 residues. V shed 11 bases and J shed 3 bases, with 21 bases lying between them. CDR3 nucleotides: TGTGCCGACAACCTGCCACTAGGGTCTACAGATACGCAGTATTTT. Amino acids: CADNLPLGSTDTQYF.

V is TRBV19 and J is TRBJ2-7; 11 positions agree with TRBD2. Losses at the gene ends were 6 bases for V and 2 bases for J; bases not matched to a gene: 6. CDR1 is LNHDA, CDR2 SQIVND, per germline (reference sequence). The CDR3 length is 15 residues. In DNA, the CDR3 is TGTGCCAGTAGGACTACTAGCGGGAGTCCCTACGAGCAGTACTTC. This gives the protein CASRTTSGSPYEQYF.

The rearrangement joins TRBV19 to TRBJ1-5, with D perhaps TRBD1 (6 bases). V was cut by 4 bases and J by 3 bases, with 16 bases left in between. Per the germline V gene, CDR1 is LNHDA and CDR2 is SQIVND (reference sequence). This CDR3 is 16 amino acids long. CDR3 sequence reads: CASSTPGRGFNQPQHF. The CDR3 region has the DNA TGTGCCAGTAGTACCCCCGGCAGGGGCTTCAATCAGCCCCAGCATTTT.

The chain joins TRBV19 to TRBJ1-1; D remains unclear. Germline values: CDR1 LNHDA, CDR2 SQIVND (reference sequence). CDR3 length: 13 residues. The ends were cut back, 5 bases at V and 4 bases at J, with 11 bases in the middle. The CDR3 region has the DNA TGTGCCAGTAGTCAGGTCGGAGGCACTGAAGCTTTCTTT. Translation: CASSQVGGTEAFF.

The chain links TRBV30 to TRBJ1-2; maybe TRBD1 (6 bases). The CDR3 totals 16 residues. CDR1 and CDR2 (germline): GTSNPN, SVGIG (reference sequence). The V gene lost 0 bases and the J gene lost 2 bases, with 16 bases spanning the gap. The CDR3 spells CAWSVPGGRANYGYTF. CDR3 coding DNA: TGTGCCTGGAGTGTACCGGGGGGCCGAGCCAACTATGGCTACACCTTC.

This clone showed up just a few times. This chain connects TRBV10-2 to TRBJ2-2; tentatively, D is TRBD1 (5 bases). This CDR3 is built from 16 residues. The germline gives CDR1 WSHSY, CDR2 SAAADI. The V end was cut by 5 bases, the J end by 0 bases, with 13 bases between. CDR3: CASSKIQGTNTGELFF. The CDR3 DNA follows: TGCGCCAGCAGTAAAATCCAGGGAACGAACACCGGGGAGCTGTTTTTT.

The genes are TRBV6-2 or TRBV6-3 and TRBJ1-5, with a weak D call TRBD1 (5 bases). The CDR3 totals 15 residues. Germline V CDR1 and CDR2: MNHEY, SVGEGT. Trimming left V 4 bases short and J 0 bases short, with 10 bases between. CDR3 region: CASSLQANSNQPQHF. CDR3 DNA: TGTGCCAGCAGTTTACAGGCTAATAGCAATCAGCCCCAGCATTTT.

CDR3 region: CASSPRTGSGNTIYF. The CDR3 DNA reads as TGTGCCAGCAGCCCCAGGACGGGATCTGGAAACACCATATATTTT. This chain joins TRBV9 and TRBJ1-3; no firm D call. Looked up from germline, CDR1 is SGDLS and CDR2 is YYNGEE. There are 15 residues in the CDR3. V lost 4 bases to trimming and J lost 1 base, with 12 bases between them.

The chain couples TRBV19 to TRBJ1-5, with a possible D match to TRBD1 (6 bases). V dropped 1 base and J dropped 5 bases, with 18 bases sitting between them. Germline CDR1 is LNHDA and CDR2 is SQIVND (reference sequence). The CDR3 sequence is 17 residues long. CDR3 protein: CASSIARTGLTHQPQHF. DNA for the CDR3: TGTGCCAGTAGTATAGCGAGAACAGGGTTAACCCATCAGCCCCAGCATTTT.

This chain joins TRBV2 and TRBJ1-1, with unresolved D. This CDR3 is 12 amino acids long. Trimming took 7 bases from V and 2 from J, leaving 8 bases between them. CDR1 and CDR2 from the germline V gene are SNHLY and FYNNEI. CDR3 region: CASNQANTEAFF. For the CDR3, the DNA is TGTGCCAGCAATCAGGCCAACACTGAAGCTTTCTTT.

The V and J genes are TRBV18 and TRBJ2-4; TRBD1 agrees at 9 bases. Looked up from germline, CDR1 is KGHSH and CDR2 is LQKENI. V dropped 3 bases and J dropped 7; count of bases not matched to a gene: 10. This CDR3 contains 16 residues. CDR3 coding DNA: TGTGCCAGCTCACCTGAAAACAGGGGGCGCGGGAACATTCAGTACTTC. It encodes CASSPENRGRGNIQYF.

The chain has TRBV5-1 and TRBJ1-4, with 10 bases lining up with TRBD1. Germline CDR1 SGHRS, CDR2 YFSETQ. The junction had 7 bases not matched to a gene; V was cut back by 4 bases and J by 7 bases. The CDR3 sequence is 15 residues long. The CDR3 region is CASSRTGGRGEKLFF. Here the CDR3 DNA reads TGCGCCAGCAGCCGGACAGGGGGACGGGGTGAAAAACTGTTTTTT.

V usage is TRBV6-1 and J usage is TRBJ2-5; 13 bases align to TRBD2. The CDR3 is 19 amino acids. After removal of 2 bases from V and 9 bases from J, the junction contained 18 bases not matched to a gene. Germline V lookup: CDR1 MNHNS, CDR2 SASEGT. In DNA, the CDR3 is TGTGCCAGCAGTGAAACTAGCGGGAGGGCCTGGGGTTCCGGGGTAGCCCAGTACTTC. Translated, it gives CASSETSGRAWGSGVAQYF.

This clone was counted at least ten times. The rearrangement uses TRBV2 and TRBJ2-6; a weak D match, TRBD1 (5 bases). The germline V gene encodes CDR1 SNHLY and CDR2 FYNNEI. Trimming took 11 bases from V and 0 from J, leaving 17 bases between them. The CDR3 length is 16 residues. The DNA for the CDR3 is TGTGCCTCGATTAAGGGCAGGGACTCTGGGGCCAACGTCCTGACTTTC. Residues: CASIKGRDSGANVLTF.

The chain carries TRBV5-8 and TRBJ2-5; TRBD1 matches at 11 bases. The CDR3 is 16 residues long. From germline, CDR1 is SGHTS and CDR2 YDEGEE. V lost 0 bases, J lost 5 bases, and 6 bases stayed unmatched. Here the CDR3 DNA reads TGTGCCAGCAGCTTGGGGACAGGGGGCGTAGGGGAGACCCAGTACTTC. This gives the protein CASSLGTGGVGETQYF.

The chain recombines TRBV15 with TRBJ2-1; TRBD2 agrees at 14 bases. The CDR3 is made up of 15 amino acids. Looked up from germline, CDR1 is LNHNV and CDR2 is YYDKDF (reference sequence). V lost 3 bases, J lost 7 bases, and 2 bases stayed unmatched. The CDR3 coding sequence is TGTGCCACCAGCAGGGGACTAGCGGGAGTTAATGAGCAGTTCTTC. The encoded protein is CATSRGLAGVNEQFF.

The table lists this clone with a few counts. Here the CDR3 DNA reads TGTGCCAGTAGTCGGAAGACTAGCGGGAGTTATAACACCGGGGAGCTGTTTTTT. Translated, it gives CASSRKTSGSYNTGELFF. This chain links TRBV19 with TRBJ2-2; 12 nucleotides match TRBD2. Germline V gene lookup returns CDR1 LNHDA and CDR2 SQIVND (reference sequence). With 5 bases clipped from V and 2 bases from J, the junction kept 9 bases outside the gene matches. This CDR3 is 18 amino acids long.

CDR3 DNA: TGCGCCAGCAGCTTGGGCAGGGTAAACTATGGCTACACCTTC. Its translation: CASSLGRVNYGYTF. This chain links TRBV5-1 with TRBJ1-2, with D possibly matching TRBD1 (5 bases). Per the germline V gene, CDR1 is SGHRS and CDR2 is YFSETQ. The ends were cut back, 0 bases at V and 2 bases at J, with 8 bases in the middle. This CDR3 region has 14 residues.

There are a few counts of this clone. V and J are TRBV11-2 and TRBJ2-2; D call uncertain. Trimming removed 6 bases from V and 4 bases from J, with 9 bases in between. CDR3 size: 13 residues. CDR1 and CDR2 from the germline V gene are SGHAT and FQNNGV. This CDR3 is CASSRSSTGELFF. The CDR3 DNA sequence: TGTGCCAGCAGTCGTAGTTCCACCGGGGAGCTGTTTTTT.

The chain joins TRBV29-1 to TRBJ2-7, with D possibly being TRBD1 (6 bases). Deletions cut 5 bases from V and 0 bases from J, with 11 bases between. Per the germline V gene, CDR1 is SQVTM and CDR2 is ANQGSEA. CDR3 size: 13 residues. CDR3 amino acids: CSVSGQPSYEQYF. CDR3 bases: TGCAGCGTTTCTGGACAGCCCTCCTACGAGCAGTACTTC.

CDR3 coding DNA: TGCAGTGCTAGTAAACCACTAGCGGGAGTGAGGGGATCCACAGATACGCAGTATTTT. This codes for CSASKPLAGVRGSTDTQYF. This chain links TRBV20-1 with TRBJ2-3, with 11 bases lining up with TRBD2. This CDR3 spans 19 amino acids. With V trimmed by 3 bases and J by 2 bases, 16 bases remained unmatched. The germline V gene encodes CDR1 DFQATT and CDR2 SNEGSKA (reference sequence).

V gene TRBV5-6 combines with J gene TRBJ2-5; D perhaps matches TRBD2 (6 bases). The CDR3 runs to 15 residues. The V end lost 0 bases, the J end lost 5 bases, and 14 bases lay between the germline ends. The germline V gene encodes CDR1 SGHDT and CDR2 YYEEEE. CDR3 coding DNA: TGTGCCAGCAGCTTGGTCTCGGGGGAAAGCGAGACCCAGTACTTC. This codes for CASSLVSGESETQYF.